The rows below give T cell receptor beta chains drawn from one sample of a study of response to subunit inactivated influenza vaccine. TCRdb reprocessed the RT-PCR reads via MiXCR and lists one record per CDR3 protein. The sample lists about 570,000 distinct CDR3 sequences; around 11% were seen once. The same sample was also used in a study of T cells expressing NK-cell markers.

The specimen comprised PBMCs from blood, sampled on the day of vaccination. These receptors were taken from a man aged 45-65 years who received an inactivated influenza vaccine. CDR3s include the opening cysteine and the closing phenylalanine or tryptophan. The order of the fields is V gene, CDR3 length, clone size, CDR3 protein. Only part of the rows carry a size: once, few, many, or a class if the clone is expanded.

>TRBV12-3/TRBV12-4|12|few
CASSRVAQPQHF
>TRBV29-1|12|many
CSGSLGGDTQYF
>TRBV9|15|.
CASSFGRRNTGELFF
>TRBV5-1|15|few
CASSLGGKNTGELFF
>TRBV20-1|13|.
CSALTGTTYEQYF
>TRBV7-8|16|few
CASSILQGSVTGELFF
>TRBV30|13|.
CAWDRDRGYEQYF
>TRBV3-1|15|.
CASSRRTGANYEQYF
>TRBV6-2/TRBV6-3|15|.
CASSRTAGQSYEQYF
>TRBV12-3/TRBV12-4|14|.
CASSFGQINSPLHF
>TRBV27|15|.
CANGLSSGRGNEQFF
>TRBV4-3|14|few
CASSQQLAGETQYF
>TRBV6-2/TRBV6-3|15|.
CASRIGAGTTGELFF
>TRBV6-4|17|.
CASSDPLGTPSSYEQYF
>TRBV7-8|16|few
CASSLEWRGGRETQYF
>TRBV5-1|15|few
CASSTGQGAGETQYF
>TRBV6-5|16|.
CASSYSLTSGVNEQFF
>TRBV19|15|.
CASTPTLFSYNEQFF
>TRBV21-1|15|.
CASSKASLVRSTQYF
>TRBV6-1|15|few
CASSEVGFSSYEQYF
>TRBV6-2/TRBV6-3|19|.
CASSIRIGTGTSGANVLTF
>TRBV5-1|14|many
CASSVGSGANVLTF
>TRBV29-1|12|.
CSVWDGSYEQYF
>TRBV20-1|15|.
CSASLGAGSYNEQFF
>TRBV6-2/TRBV6-3|15|.
CASSYQGLSNQPQHF
>TRBV7-8|16|few
CASSLAWGTLDGELFF
>TRBV7-2|16|.
CASSSGTPKQMGGYTF
>TRBV5-6|12|.
CASSLQRGDTTF
>TRBV6-5|13|few
CASSYGVGTEAFF
>TRBV3-1|18|.
CASSHWRSWREFQETQYF
>TRBV15|15|.
CATSRAWDNSYEQYF
>TRBV7-2|16|.
CASSPRQGVTYNEQFF
>TRBV5-1|15|.
CASSNGQGLGNEQFF
>TRBV7-9|16|few
CASSSTDRGGWETQYF
>TRBV29-1|13|many
CSVEVRSDTEAFF
>TRBV25-1|15|.
CASSEHGQGLYGYTF
>TRBV3-1|15|.
CASSQGARLNEKLFF
>TRBV20-1|13|.
CSARRGSNQPQHF
>TRBV6-2/TRBV6-3|16|.
CASSHHRRTNTGELFF
>TRBV6-1|15|few
CASSARTARREKLFF
>TRBV7-8|12|many
CASSFNMGGYTF
>TRBV27|14|.
CASSLLVSGTEAFF